This is a list of T cell receptor beta chains from one sample in a study of human T cells and chemical hapten exposure. TCRdb fed the RACE reads into MiXCR, producing one record per CDR3 protein. The sample yields 100,000 or so distinct CDR3 sequences, 7.5% to 10% seen once. The sample here was whole blood, taken in connection with sensitization to the hapten diphenylcyclopropenone (DPC). The receptors were gathered from a middle-aged woman with alopecia areata. Some clones in this sample may be carry-over from other donors' samples. Each CDR3 is given with its conserved first and last residue. D genes are given only for firm matches. Clone size is stated in some rows and not others, as once, few, many or a class when expanded.

V gene: TRBV24-1
clone size: few
D gene: NA
J gene: TRBJ1-4
CDR3 DNA: TGTGCCACCAGTGATGGAGGCCGCGCAACTAATGAAAAACTGTTTTTT
CDR3 protein: CATSDGGRATNEKLFF

V gene: TRBV28
clone size: NA
D gene: NA
J gene: TRBJ2-5
CDR3 DNA: TGTGCCAGCAGTTTGCGGGGTGCGACCCAGTACTTC
CDR3 protein: CASSLRGATQYF

V gene: TRBV5-1
clone size: many
D gene: TRBD2
J gene: TRBJ2-1
CDR3 DNA: TGCGCCAGCAGCCTGCAAGGGACTAGCGGGAGCTCCTACAATGAGCAGTTCTTC
CDR3 protein: CASSLQGTSGSSYNEQFF

V gene: TRBV7-2
clone size: few
D gene: NA
J gene: TRBJ2-3
CDR3 DNA: TGTGCCAGCACCCAGGGGTCGGGATCAGATACGCAGTATTTT
CDR3 protein: CASTQGSGSDTQYF

V gene: TRBV6-5
clone size: many
D gene: TRBD2
J gene: TRBJ2-5
CDR3 DNA: TGTGCCAGCACCCCTAGTCGGGGGGTGGCCCAGTACTTC
CDR3 protein: CASTPSRGVAQYF

V gene: TRBV7-3
clone size: NA
D gene: TRBD2
J gene: TRBJ2-3
CDR3 DNA: TGTGCCAGCACCCCGCCTAGCGGGAAAGGGGATACGCAGTATTTT
CDR3 protein: CASTPPSGKGDTQYF

V gene: TRBV11-2
clone size: NA
D gene: TRBD2
J gene: TRBJ2-1
CDR3 DNA: TGTGCCAGCAGCCCCGGGACTATGTCCGGGCATGAGCAGTTCTTC
CDR3 protein: CASSPGTMSGHEQFF

V gene: TRBV20-1
clone size: NA
D gene: NA
J gene: TRBJ2-1
CDR3 DNA: TGCAGTGCTAACCCTCGGAATGAGCAGTTCTTC
CDR3 protein: CSANPRNEQFF

V gene: TRBV6-5
clone size: NA
D gene: NA
J gene: TRBJ2-5
CDR3 DNA: TGTGCCAGCAGTTACTCGATGAGTCAAGGAGAGACCCAGTACTTC
CDR3 protein: CASSYSMSQGETQYF

V gene: TRBV6-5
clone size: NA
D gene: NA
J gene: TRBJ1-1
CDR3 DNA: TGTGCCAGCAGCTCTTTCCTTTCGGGGACTGAAGCTTTCTTT
CDR3 protein: CASSSFLSGTEAFF

V gene: TRBV30
clone size: few
D gene: NA
J gene: TRBJ1-5
CDR3 DNA: TGTGCCTGGAGTGTACCCCGGCAGGGGAATCAGCCCCAGCATTTT
CDR3 protein: CAWSVPRQGNQPQHF

V gene: TRBV7-2
clone size: few
D gene: NA
J gene: TRBJ1-5
CDR3 DNA: TGTGCCAGCAGCTTAGACAGTTATAGCAATCAGCCCCAGCATTTT
CDR3 protein: CASSLDSYSNQPQHF

V gene: TRBV7-6
clone size: many
D gene: TRBD1
J gene: TRBJ2-2
CDR3 DNA: TGTGCCAACTTACTGACGGGACAGGGGAACACCGGGGAGCTGTTTTTT
CDR3 protein: CANLLTGQGNTGELFF

V gene: TRBV29-1
clone size: many
D gene: NA
J gene: TRBJ2-7
CDR3 DNA: TGCAGCGTTGTTCGAGGGGGGGAGCAGTACTTC
CDR3 protein: CSVVRGGEQYF

V gene: TRBV12-3/TRBV12-4
clone size: NA
D gene: NA
J gene: TRBJ2-2
CDR3 DNA: TGTGCCAGCAGTGACCGACAGGCCACTTTTTTGACCGGGGAGCTGTTTTTT
CDR3 protein: CASSDRQATFLTGELFF

V gene: TRBV29-1
clone size: many
D gene: TRBD1
J gene: TRBJ2-1
CDR3 DNA: TGCAGCGTTGAACGACAGGGGGTTGGGGAGCAGTTCTTC
CDR3 protein: CSVERQGVGEQFF

V gene: TRBV6-5
clone size: many
D gene: TRBD1
J gene: TRBJ1-4
CDR3 DNA: TGTGCCAGCAGACGACAGGGGGATGAAAAACTGTTTTTT
CDR3 protein: CASRRQGDEKLFF

V gene: TRBV28
clone size: many
D gene: NA
J gene: TRBJ2-4
CDR3 DNA: TGTGCCAGCAGTCCCCGGGGGCTAGCCAAAAACATTCAGTACTTC
CDR3 protein: CASSPRGLAKNIQYF

V gene: TRBV7-2
clone size: many
D gene: NA
J gene: TRBJ1-4
CDR3 DNA: TGTGCCAGCAGCTCTAGGGGTGGGGAAAAACTGTTTTTT
CDR3 protein: CASSSRGGEKLFF

V gene: TRBV20-1
clone size: NA
D gene: NA
J gene: TRBJ2-7
CDR3 DNA: TGCAGTGCTAGAGAGCCCGGAGTGGGGCAGTACTTC
CDR3 protein: CSAREPGVGQYF

V gene: TRBV27
clone size: few
D gene: NA
J gene: TRBJ2-6
CDR3 DNA: TGTGCCAGCAGGGCGGGACACCCTAGCTCTGGGGCCAACGTCCTGACTTTC
CDR3 protein: CASRAGHPSSGANVLTF

V gene: TRBV12-3/TRBV12-4
clone size: NA
D gene: NA
J gene: TRBJ2-1
CDR3 DNA: TGTGCCAGCGATGGGCTCGGCAATGAGCAGTTCTTC
CDR3 protein: CASDGLGNEQFF

V gene: TRBV11-3
clone size: many
D gene: NA
J gene: TRBJ2-3
CDR3 DNA: TGTGCCAGCAGCCTAGGGGGACTTGGTGATACGCAGTATTTT
CDR3 protein: CASSLGGLGDTQYF

V gene: TRBV7-9
clone size: few
D gene: NA
J gene: TRBJ1-1
CDR3 DNA: TGTGCCAGCAGCTCCCGGAGGGACTCTGAAGCTTTCTTT
CDR3 protein: CASSSRRDSEAFF

V gene: TRBV9
clone size: NA
D gene: TRBD1
J gene: TRBJ2-1
CDR3 DNA: TGTGCCAGCAGCGCGGGGACAGACCCACGAAATGAGCAGTTCTTC
CDR3 protein: CASSAGTDPRNEQFF

V gene: TRBV24-1
clone size: many
D gene: NA
J gene: TRBJ2-1
CDR3 DNA: TGTGCCACCAGTGATTCCTACTACAATGAGCAGTTCTTC
CDR3 protein: CATSDSYYNEQFF

V gene: TRBV6-5
clone size: many
D gene: TRBD1
J gene: TRBJ1-1
CDR3 DNA: TGTGCCAGCAGTTATCGGACAGGGAGCATGAACACTGAAGCTTTCTTT
CDR3 protein: CASSYRTGSMNTEAFF

V gene: TRBV9
clone size: once
D gene: TRBD2
J gene: TRBJ2-7
CDR3 DNA: TGTGCCAGCAGCGTAGGCGGGAGGGGGTACGAGCAGTACTTC
CDR3 protein: CASSVGGRGYEQYF

V gene: TRBV7-2
clone size: few
D gene: NA
J gene: TRBJ2-2
CDR3 DNA: TGTGCCAGCAGCTTATTGGGGAACACCGGGGAGCTGTTTTTT
CDR3 protein: CASSLLGNTGELFF

V gene: TRBV29-1
clone size: NA
D gene: TRBD1
J gene: TRBJ2-5
CDR3 DNA: TGCAGCGTGGGACGGACAGGGTTCGAAGAGACCCAGTACTTC
CDR3 protein: CSVGRTGFEETQYF

V gene: TRBV20-1
clone size: many
D gene: NA
J gene: TRBJ1-6
CDR3 DNA: TGCAGTGCTCCCATGCGAGGGGAGTATAATTCACCCCTCCACTTT
CDR3 protein: CSAPMRGEYNSPLHF

V gene: TRBV7-9
clone size: many
D gene: NA
J gene: TRBJ2-7
CDR3 DNA: TGTGCCAGCAGCCCCCGACAGGTTCAGGCTACCGAGCAGTACTTC
CDR3 protein: CASSPRQVQATEQYF

V gene: TRBV28
clone size: NA
D gene: TRBD2
J gene: TRBJ2-5
CDR3 DNA: TGTGCCAGCAGTTTGGGGACTAGCGGGAGAGGGACCCAGTACTTC
CDR3 protein: CASSLGTSGRGTQYF

V gene: TRBV4-1
clone size: few
D gene: NA
J gene: TRBJ2-5
CDR3 DNA: TGCGCCAGCAGCCCGCGGGGGACAGGCGAAGAGACCCAGTACTTC
CDR3 protein: CASSPRGTGEETQYF

V gene: TRBV7-9
clone size: few
D gene: TRBD1
J gene: TRBJ1-2
CDR3 DNA: TGTGCCAGCAGTCCCGGACAGGGGGCGATCTATGGCTACACCTTC
CDR3 protein: CASSPGQGAIYGYTF

V gene: TRBV28
clone size: NA
D gene: NA
J gene: TRBJ2-7
CDR3 DNA: TGTGCCAGCAGTTATCGCGGGGCTGGCGACGAGCAGTACTTC
CDR3 protein: CASSYRGAGDEQYF

V gene: TRBV12-3/TRBV12-4
clone size: NA
D gene: NA
J gene: TRBJ2-3
CDR3 DNA: TGTGCCAGCAGCCCCTCTTCAGATACGCAGTATTTT
CDR3 protein: CASSPSSDTQYF

V gene: TRBV6-2/TRBV6-3
clone size: many
D gene: NA
J gene: TRBJ2-7
CDR3 DNA: TGTGCCAGCAGTATAACTATGGGCACCGAGCAGTACTTC
CDR3 protein: CASSITMGTEQYF

V gene: TRBV28
clone size: NA
D gene: NA
J gene: TRBJ1-1
CDR3 DNA: TGTGCCAGCAATAAAATCGACACGTTCACTGAAGCTTTCTTT
CDR3 protein: CASNKIDTFTEAFF

V gene: TRBV20-1
clone size: NA
D gene: TRBD2
J gene: TRBJ2-1
CDR3 DNA: TGCAGTGCTAGAGGGCTAGCGGGAATCGGTGAGCAGTTCTTC
CDR3 protein: CSARGLAGIGEQFF

V gene: TRBV18
clone size: few
D gene: TRBD2
J gene: TRBJ2-4
CDR3 DNA: TGTGCCAGCTCAGAACTAGCGGGAGCCAAAAACATTCAGTACTTC
CDR3 protein: CASSELAGAKNIQYF

V gene: TRBV3-1
clone size: few
D gene: NA
J gene: TRBJ1-5
CDR3 DNA: TGTGCCAGCAGCCAAGCGGGGAACAATCAGCCCCAGCATTTT
CDR3 protein: CASSQAGNNQPQHF

V gene: TRBV20-1
clone size: NA
D gene: NA
J gene: TRBJ2-7
CDR3 DNA: TGCAGTGCTTCCCTTCGGGGGCGCGAGCAGTACTTC
CDR3 protein: CSASLRGREQYF

V gene: TRBV7-8
clone size: NA
D gene: TRBD1
J gene: TRBJ1-4
CDR3 DNA: TGTGCCAGCAGCTATTTGACAGGGCCGGGGGCTAATGAAAAACTGTTTTTT
CDR3 protein: CASSYLTGPGANEKLFF

V gene: TRBV11-2
clone size: many
D gene: TRBD1
J gene: TRBJ1-2
CDR3 DNA: TGTGCCAGCAGCATACAGGGGAATGGCTACACCTTC
CDR3 protein: CASSIQGNGYTF

V gene: TRBV4-1
clone size: few
D gene: TRBD2
J gene: TRBJ2-3
CDR3 DNA: TGCGCCAGCAGCCAAGATGTTGGTAGCGGGAGCACAGATACGCAGTATTTT
CDR3 protein: CASSQDVGSGSTDTQYF

V gene: TRBV7-9
clone size: many
D gene: NA
J gene: TRBJ2-3
CDR3 DNA: TGTGCCAGCAGCCCTGGGACTGCTTATAGCACAGATACGCAGTATTTT
CDR3 protein: CASSPGTAYSTDTQYF

V gene: TRBV5-1
clone size: few
D gene: NA
J gene: TRBJ2-1
CDR3 DNA: TGCGCCAGCGGCCAATTTGAAGTAGCCTACAATGAGCAGTTCTTC
CDR3 protein: CASGQFEVAYNEQFF

V gene: TRBV30
clone size: NA
D gene: NA
J gene: TRBJ1-5
CDR3 DNA: TGTGCCTGGAGTGTCATAGGGGATCAGCCCCAGCATTTT
CDR3 protein: CAWSVIGDQPQHF

V gene: TRBV2
clone size: many
D gene: NA
J gene: TRBJ1-4
CDR3 DNA: TGTGCCAGCAGTGAGGAGCAGGGAGCGCGAAAACTGTTTTTT
CDR3 protein: CASSEEQGARKLFF

V gene: TRBV5-1
clone size: many
D gene: TRBD1
J gene: TRBJ2-3
CDR3 DNA: TGCGCCAGCAGCTTGGAGGGGGCGGATACGCAGTATTTT
CDR3 protein: CASSLEGADTQYF

V gene: TRBV12-3/TRBV12-4
clone size: NA
D gene: TRBD1
J gene: TRBJ2-7
CDR3 DNA: TGTGCCAGCAGTTTTTCCGGGACAGGGGGCGAGCAGTACTTC
CDR3 protein: CASSFSGTGGEQYF

V gene: TRBV12-3/TRBV12-4
clone size: medium-sized
D gene: NA
J gene: TRBJ2-1
CDR3 DNA: TGTGCCAGCAGTCCGGCTTCGGGGGACCTCTACAATGAGCAGTTCTTC
CDR3 protein: CASSPASGDLYNEQFF

V gene: TRBV7-8
clone size: many
D gene: TRBD2
J gene: TRBJ2-3
CDR3 DNA: TGTGCCAGCAGCTTTGGACTAGCGGGACAAGATACGCAGTATTTT
CDR3 protein: CASSFGLAGQDTQYF

V gene: TRBV20-1
clone size: NA
D gene: TRBD1
J gene: TRBJ1-1
CDR3 DNA: TGCAGTGCAAGGACAGGGGGCGGTAGCACTGAAGCTTTCTTT
CDR3 protein: CSARTGGGSTEAFF

V gene: TRBV7-2
clone size: many
D gene: NA
J gene: TRBJ2-3
CDR3 DNA: TGTGCCAGCAGTATACGACGCACAGATACGCAGTATTTT
CDR3 protein: CASSIRRTDTQYF

V gene: TRBV7-2
clone size: few
D gene: NA
J gene: TRBJ2-3
CDR3 DNA: TGTGCCAGCAGCTTAGTCGGCAGGGGAAAGGGCACAGATACGCAGTATTTT
CDR3 protein: CASSLVGRGKGTDTQYF

V gene: TRBV7-6
clone size: many
D gene: NA
J gene: TRBJ2-1
CDR3 DNA: TGTGCCAGCAGCTTAGAGACCAACTACAATGAGCAGTTCTTC
CDR3 protein: CASSLETNYNEQFF

V gene: TRBV27
clone size: NA
D gene: NA
J gene: TRBJ2-1
CDR3 DNA: TGTGCCAGCAGTCTGCCCGGTGAGCAGTTCTTC
CDR3 protein: CASSLPGEQFF